This T cell receptor beta chain was observed in a study of T cell repertoires in cytomegalovirus infection. About the research overall: CMV epitopes, recently identified HLA-C-restricted and well-studied HLA-B-restricted, were used. Matching HLA type and CMV infection were both indicated by public TCR beta signatures. Study-wide results and limits: People with CMV and the relevant HLA were identified by cumulative public TCR beta family frequency. Within the response measured ex vivo, HLA-C-restricted CMV-specific TCR beta clonotypes were dominant.

V was clipped by 5 bases and J by 0 bases; unmatched bases: 9. The CDR3 has 17 residues. Germline lookup yields CDR1 SGHTA and CDR2 FQGNSA. A remark on this clonotype: Its target is not known.

One entry per CDR3 protein results from TCRdb running MiXCR on the reads. The data show nearly 700,000 distinct CDR3 sequences, roughly 30% seen once. The chain couples TRBV7-2 to TRBJ2-7; 11 positions match TRBD2. This TCR derives from a human donor in good health (CMV status not recorded). Some clones in this sample may be carry-over from other donors' samples. Material: cultured PBMCs, obtained from culture after CMV antigen stimulation. CDR3 sequence: CASSGTRGLAVSYEQYF. Written as DNA, the CDR3 is TGTGCCAGCAGCGGAACCCGGGGACTAGCGGTCTCCTACGAGCAGTACTTC.